This TCR beta chain was captured in a study of blood T cells in healthy people across ages. At the level of the study: Through template switching, about one barcoded beta molecule was captured per two T cells, as measured in model experiments.

Germline V gene data show CDR1 as SGHRS and CDR2 as YFSETQ. The CDR3 covers 14 residues. The ends were cut back, 6 bases at V and 8 bases at J, with 18 bases in the middle. Study results and limitations: Observed TCR beta diversity per million T cells went down as age went up. This fall followed a roughly linear course with age.

A J-beta primer mix and a sample-barcoded 5' primer were used in a second PCR of roughly 6 to 11 cycles. Tags on each cDNA molecule came from a template-switch adaptor with 12 random nucleotides. One entry per CDR3 protein, called by TCRdb with MiXCR from the 5' RACE reads. The repertoire has 780,000 or so distinct CDR3 sequences, about 53% of them found once; the top ten carry approximately 40%. Researchers collected roughly 10 milliliters of peripheral blood from every single donor. On this clonotype itself: Its antigen is unknown.

The chain carries TRBV5-1 and TRBJ2-1; tentatively, D is TRBD2 (7 bases). Sequenced sample: blood. This clonotype was sampled from a man at least 80 years old in good health. Here the CDR3 reads CASKEGGPLDEQFF. CDR3 bases: TGCGCCAGCAAGGAGGGGGGGCCTTTGGATGAGCAGTTCTTC.